The T cell receptor beta chain described here comes from a study of T cell clonotyping in hematopoietic cell transplantation. Measured with immunoSEQ multiplex PCR; TCRdb has only the in-frame clones, and not every one. Among 69,000 or so clones listed, 94% were seen once. Study results and limitations: No sorting was done, leaving CD4 and CD8 contributions mixed.

As regards this clone: Its antigen is not identified.

The germline V gene encodes CDR1 MNHNS and CDR2 SASEGT. The CDR3 is 15 amino acids. With 3 bases clipped from V and 5 bases from J, the junction kept 5 bases outside the gene matches. The sequence came from a man in his fifties in good health. Some clones in this sample may be carry-over from other donors' samples. The rearrangement links TRBV6-1 to TRBJ1-4, with TRBD1 matching 8 bases. Sequencing was performed on peripheral blood mononuclear cells. The CDR3 nucleotides are TGTGCCAGCAGTGAGATACAGGGGGGGAATGAAAAACTGTTTTTT. The encoded protein is CASSEIQGGNEKLFF.